This TCR beta chain appears in the sequencing data of a study of CD8+ T cells in alopecia areata. Study as a whole: Twice daily, treated patients received 5 to 10 mg of oral tofacitinib.

The treatment: oral pan-JAK inhibitor, 5-10 mg twice daily. In alopecia areata patients, both lesional scalp punch biopsies and peripheral blood were collected. Germline CDR1 and CDR2: SGHNT and YYREEE (reference sequence). This CDR3 comprises 15 residues. Trimming removed 4 bases from V and 5 bases from J; junction bases left unmatched: 12. Study observations and caveats: Scalp samples also yield sequences from resident alphabeta T cells of normal skin. Persistence of many expanded lesional clones was seen in scalp and blood during tofacitinib.

Regarding this clone: Its matching antigen is unknown.

cDNA serving as the sequencing template came from extracted, reverse transcribed RNA. Only in-frame clones appear in the TCRdb table, and some are missing; sequencing was by immunoSEQ multiplex PCR. The sample holds about 220,000 clones, 50% to 70% seen once. The chain combines TRBV5-4 with TRBJ2-7; TRBD1 matches at 7 bases. The starting material was CD4+ T cells sorted from blood, obtained at week 4, from a patient treated with tofacitinib. The TCR sequence derives from a human donor with alopecia areata. CDR3 sequence: CASSNGIEGAHEQYF. In DNA, the CDR3 is TGTGCCAGCAGCAATGGAATCGAGGGGGCCCACGAGCAGTACTTC.